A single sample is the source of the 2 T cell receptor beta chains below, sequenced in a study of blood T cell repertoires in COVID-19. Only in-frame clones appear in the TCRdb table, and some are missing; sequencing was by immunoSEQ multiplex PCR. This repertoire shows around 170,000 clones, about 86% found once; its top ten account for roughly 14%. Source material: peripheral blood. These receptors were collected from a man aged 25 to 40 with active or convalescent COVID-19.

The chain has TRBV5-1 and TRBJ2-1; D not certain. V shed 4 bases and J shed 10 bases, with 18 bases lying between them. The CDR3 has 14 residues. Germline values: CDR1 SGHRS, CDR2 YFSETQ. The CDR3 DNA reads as TGCGCCAGCAGCGACTCCCCGACCGTTGTGGAGCAGTTCTTC. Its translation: CASSDSPTVVEQFF.

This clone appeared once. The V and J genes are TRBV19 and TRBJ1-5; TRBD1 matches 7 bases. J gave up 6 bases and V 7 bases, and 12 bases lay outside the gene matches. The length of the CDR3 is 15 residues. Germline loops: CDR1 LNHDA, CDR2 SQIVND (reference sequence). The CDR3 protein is CASTPGGPGGQPQHF. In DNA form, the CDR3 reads TGTGCCAGTACCCCAGGGGGTCCGGGCGGTCAGCCCCAGCATTTT. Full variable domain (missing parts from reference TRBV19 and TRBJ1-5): DGGITQSPKYLFRKEGQNVTLSCEQNLNHDAMYWYRQDPGQGLRLIYYSQIVNDFQKGDIAEGYSVSREKKESFPLTVTSAQKNPTAFYLCASTPGGPGGQPQHFGDGTRLSIL.